Shown below are 24 T cell receptor beta chains from a single sample sequenced in a study of blood T cells in healthy people across ages. Next came a second PCR, run for about 6 to 11 cycles, which used a sample-barcoded 5' primer along with a J-beta primer mix. TCRdb re-analysed the 5' RACE reads in MiXCR, keeping a single row per CDR3 protein. The sample shows roughly 1.5 million distinct CDR3 sequences, 42% of them seen only once. Material: blood. The receptors stem from a woman between 18 and 30 years old in good health.

This chain joins TRBV7-9 and TRBJ2-3; perhaps TRBD1 as D (5 bases). The germline V gene encodes CDR1 SEHNR and CDR2 FQNEAQ (reference sequence). The CDR3 totals 16 residues. V was shortened by 5 bases and J by 0 bases, with 15 bases between the two germline ends. Written as DNA, the CDR3 is TGTGCCAGCAGCACCCGTCAGGGCTTTAGCACAGATACGCAGTATTTT. This sequence encodes CASSTRQGFSTDTQYF.

This clonotype has more than one count but fewer than ten. The chain joins TRBV3-1 to TRBJ2-1, with D unresolved. Germline V gene lookup returns CDR1 LGHDT and CDR2 YNNKEL (reference sequence). The CDR3 consists of 13 residues. With 6 bases removed from V and 10 bases from J, the gap between germline ends came to 16 bases. The CDR3 DNA sequence: TGTGCCAGCAGACTCAGTGTAAGGCGGGAGCAGTTCTTC. Translated: CASRLSVRREQFF.

The chain is built from TRBV7-9 and TRBJ2-2; tentatively, D is TRBD2 (5 bases). In germline, CDR1 is SEHNR, CDR2 FQNEAQ (reference sequence). The CDR3 is made up of 15 amino acids. The V end was cut by 2 bases, the J end by 2 bases, with 9 bases between. The CDR3 spells CASSLKRTNTGELFF. For the CDR3, the DNA is TGTGCCAGCAGCTTAAAGCGGACTAACACCGGGGAGCTGTTTTTT.

Points on this clonotype: The junction shows a germline mismatch at one end, possibly a read error. The gene calls are TRBV10-3 and TRBJ1-4, with a possible D match to TRBD1 (5 bases). CDR1 ENHRY and CDR2 SYGVKD come from the germline V gene. The CDR3 contains 13 residues. DNA of the CDR3: TGTGCCAACAGTGAAGGGGTTGGGGAAAAACTGTTTTTT. Translation: CANSEGVGEKLFF.

The chain employs TRBV7-2 and TRBJ2-7, with 13 bases identical to TRBD2. In germline, CDR1 is SGHTA, CDR2 FQGNSA. V dropped 5 bases and J dropped 3; count of bases not matched to a gene: 4. This CDR3 is built from 15 residues. DNA for the CDR3: TGTGCCAGCAGCACTACTAGCGGGAGGGTCTACGAGCAGTACTTC. Translating it yields CASSTTSGRVYEQYF.

The chain uses TRBV6-2 or TRBV6-3 and TRBJ2-5; D is unresolved. CDR1 and CDR2 from the germline V gene are MNHEY and SVGEGT. Trimming took 7 bases from V and 1 from J, leaving 16 bases between them. CDR3 length equals 15 residues. This CDR3 is CASTRTVQFQETQYF. CDR3 coding DNA: TGTGCCAGCACCCGGACCGTACAATTCCAAGAGACCCAGTACTTC.

This clonotype was recorded a few times. This sequence may be a read error, since a much larger clone differs from it by one base. The chain links TRBV9 to TRBJ1-2, with no clear D. Germline-derived CDR1 and CDR2 are SGDLS and YYNGEE. V lost 3 bases and J 4 bases, leaving 7 bases between the germline ends. The CDR3 extends over 12 amino acids. CDR3 sequence reads: CASSEDTYGYTF. CDR3 in DNA: TGTGCCAGCAGCGAAGACACCTATGGCTACACCTTC.

This clonotype has only a few counts. V is TRBV6-1 and J is TRBJ2-7; D call uncertain. Trimming took 8 bases from V and 3 from J, leaving 14 bases between them. From germline, CDR1 is MNHNS and CDR2 SASEGT. This CDR3 is 13 amino acids long. The chain's CDR3 is CASLDILSYEQYF. The CDR3 DNA reads as TGTGCCAGCCTAGATATCCTAAGCTACGAGCAGTACTTC.

This chain links TRBV6-1 with TRBJ2-3; 7 bases agree with TRBD2. Germline V gives CDR1 MNHNS, CDR2 SASEGT. V was pared by 5 bases and J by 0 bases, with 11 bases of the junction left unmatched. The CDR3 extends over 17 amino acids. CDR3 nucleotide sequence: TGTGCCAGCAGTAGGCGGGGGATACCTTCTAGCACAGATACGCAGTATTTT. Protein sequence: CASSRRGIPSSTDTQYF.

The CDR3 protein is CASSELSGPSYEQYF. The CDR3 coding sequence is TGTGCCAGCAGTGAACTTTCGGGCCCGTCCTACGAGCAGTACTTC. V gene TRBV6-1 combines with J gene TRBJ2-7; D is unclear. CDR1 is MNHNS, CDR2 SASEGT, per germline. The CDR3 extends over 15 amino acids. Trimming cost V 2 bases and J 1 base, with 12 bases left between them.

This clonotype was counted only a few times. The gene calls are TRBV24-1 and TRBJ2-1; D not resolved. CDR1 and CDR2 from the germline V gene are KGHDR and SFDVKD. The length of the CDR3 is 15 residues. V lost 5 bases and J 0 bases, leaving 10 bases between the germline ends. The CDR3 region is CATSGRQSSYNEQFF. DNA for the CDR3: TGTGCCACCAGTGGCCGCCAGAGCTCCTACAATGAGCAGTTCTTC.

The chain carries TRBV2 and TRBJ2-7, with D uncertain. Deletions cut 6 bases from V and 3 bases from J, with 18 bases between. Germline CDR1 reads SNHLY; CDR2 reads FYNNEI. The CDR3 is 15 amino acids. CDR3 DNA: TGTGCCAGCAGCGAACCCGTAGGCGGATACTACGAGCAGTACTTC. Translation: CASSEPVGGYYEQYF.

J is TRBJ2-2 and V is TRBV5-1, with 7 bases identical to TRBD2. This CDR3 is 16 amino acids long. Trimming cost V 4 bases and J 4 bases; bases outside gene matches: 10. The germline gives CDR1 SGHRS, CDR2 YFSETQ. The chain's CDR3 is CASSPGASGSTGELFF. The CDR3 region has the DNA TGCGCCAGCAGCCCCGGCGCTAGCGGAAGCACCGGGGAGCTGTTTTTT.

The V call is TRBV20-1, the J call TRBJ1-6; the D gene is possibly TRBD1 (5 bases). The V gene's germline CDR1 is DFQATT and CDR2 SNEGSKA (reference sequence). The V gene lost 5 bases and the J gene lost 6 bases, with 14 bases spanning the gap. This CDR3 is 14 amino acids long. CDR3 residues: CSAFDGGVNSPLHF. CDR3 nucleotide sequence: TGCAGTGCTTTTGACGGGGGGGTTAATTCACCCCTCCACTTT.

V is TRBV23-1 and J is TRBJ2-5, with D perhaps matching TRBD2 (6 bases). TRBV23-1 is designated an ORF whose function remains uncertain. Trimming left V 1 base short and J 6 bases short, with 24 bases between. The CDR3 is made up of 18 amino acids. For the CDR3, the DNA is TGCGCCAGCAGTCAATGGAGATCGGATGGGACTCGGGGGAAGACCCAGTACTTC. Its translation: CASSQWRSDGTRGKTQYF.

This clonotype was observed a handful of times. This chain links TRBV6-5 with TRBJ2-3; 7 bases align to TRBD2. Germline values: CDR1 MNHEY, CDR2 SVGAGI. V dropped 4 bases and J dropped 0; count of bases not matched to a gene: 13. The CDR3 is 18 residues long. CDR3 coding DNA: TGTGCCAGCAGTTCCCCCGCGGGGGTCATTACTAGCACAGATACGCAGTATTTT. Translating it yields CASSSPAGVITSTDTQYF.

This clonotype was found a few times. V and J are TRBV30 and TRBJ1-2; the D gene is possibly TRBD1 (5 bases). Deletions cut 7 bases from V and 2 bases from J, with 14 bases between. CDR3 size: 13 residues. Germline CDR1 GTSNPN, CDR2 SVGIG (reference sequence). CDR3 DNA sequence: TGTGCCTCCAACCCGGGGGGAAACTATGGCTACACCTTC. Translating gives CASNPGGNYGYTF.

The genes are TRBV12-3 or TRBV12-4 and TRBJ2-7, with TRBD1 matching 8 bases. There are 14 residues in the CDR3. The ends lost 6 bases at V and 5 bases at J; junction bases unmatched: 9. The CDR3 DNA sequence: TGTGCCAGCAGAGAACCGGACAGGGCCCACGAGCAGTACTTC. This gives the protein CASREPDRAHEQYF.

This rearrangement joins TRBV7-9 to TRBJ1-4; maybe TRBD1 (5 bases). V lost 4 bases and J lost 10, with 22 bases in between. The V gene's germline CDR1 is SEHNR and CDR2 FQNEAQ (reference sequence). The CDR3 has 16 residues. CDR3 nucleotides: TGTGCCAGCAGCTCTACTAGGGGACGTGTCAACGCAAAACTGTTTTTT. This gives the protein CASSSTRGRVNAKLFF.

This clonotype was counted a few times. The chain employs TRBV5-1 and TRBJ2-2; 10 nucleotides line up with TRBD2. V gave up 2 bases and J gave up 3 bases; unmatched junction bases: 1. The germline CDR1 and CDR2 sequences are SGHRS and YFSETQ. The CDR3 length is 15 residues. The DNA of the CDR3 is TGCGCCAGCAGCTTTGGGACTAGCGACACCGGGGAGCTGTTTTTT. This codes for CASSFGTSDTGELFF.

At least ten counts were recorded for this clonotype. This rearrangement joins TRBV29-1 to TRBJ1-1; a weak D match, TRBD1 (5 bases). Germline loops: CDR1 SQVTM, CDR2 ANQGSEA. The CDR3 length is 13 residues. V dropped 1 base and J dropped 5 bases, with 11 bases sitting between them. This CDR3 reads CSVEGRATTEAFF. The CDR3, as DNA: TGCAGCGTTGAAGGCAGGGCCACGACTGAAGCTTTCTTT.

This clonotype has a count of ten or more. The chain couples TRBV4-3 to TRBJ2-7, with TRBD1 matching 7 bases. V was clipped by 4 bases and J by 3 bases; unmatched bases: 3. CDR1 and CDR2 (germline): LGHNA, YSLEER. The CDR3 extends over 13 amino acids. For the CDR3, the DNA is TGCGCCAGCAGCCCCGGGACAGACTACGAGCAGTACTTC. Protein: CASSPGTDYEQYF.

The chain is built from TRBV28 and TRBJ1-1; no definite D call. V shed 7 bases and J shed 3 bases, with 6 bases lying between them. The CDR3 spans 11 residues. The germline V gene encodes CDR1 MDHEN and CDR2 SYDVKM. The CDR3 DNA sequence: TGTGCCAGCAAGACCGACACTGAAGCTTTCTTT. It encodes CASKTDTEAFF.

This clonotype was picked up a small number of times. This chain links TRBV20-1 with TRBJ1-5; perhaps TRBD1 as D (6 bases). Germline lookup yields CDR1 DFQATT and CDR2 SNEGSKA (reference sequence). V shed 3 bases and J shed 4 bases, with 19 bases lying between them. CDR3 length: 16 residues. The CDR3 DNA sequence: TGCAGTGCTAGCCCCGGGACATCTCCCAAGAATCAGCCCCAGCATTTT. Its protein is CSASPGTSPKNQPQHF.